A selection of T cell receptor beta chains follows, all from one sample in a study of T cells in Graves' hyperthyroidism and ophthalmopathy. In TCRdb, the multiplex PCR reads were re-called with MiXCR into one record per CDR3 protein. In the table there are approximately 690,000 distinct CDR3 sequences, 14% of which are singletons. The sequencing input was blood. Receptors originate from a woman between 45 and 65 years old with Graves' ophthalmopathy. Each CDR3 is given with its conserved first and last residue. Each record gives: D gene, V gene, J gene, clone size, CDR3 DNA, CDR3 protein. A D gene is named only where the DNA matches it firmly. Expanded clones get a size class; other rows say once, few or many, or leave the size out.

>.|TRBV27|TRBJ2-1|few
TGTGCCAGCAGTAGCAATTTCTATGAGCAGTTCTTC
CASSSNFYEQFF
>.|TRBV29-1|TRBJ2-1|few
TGCAGCGTCGAGCCGGGTAATGAGCAGTTCTTC
CSVEPGNEQFF
>.|TRBV11-2|TRBJ2-1|many
TGTGCCAGCACCGTTGGTGGGACCGGGAATGAGCAGTTCTTC
CASTVGGTGNEQFF
>.|TRBV12-3/TRBV12-4|TRBJ2-3|many
TGTGCCAGCAGTTTAGTCGGGGCTAGCACAGATACGCAGTATTTT
CASSLVGASTDTQYF
>.|TRBV4-2|TRBJ1-4|few
TGTGCCAGCAGCCAAGGAGGGGCGACTAATGAAAAACTGTTTTTT
CASSQGGATNEKLFF
>TRBD2|TRBV6-1|TRBJ2-2|.
TGTGCCAGCAGTGCTAGCGGGAGTAGCACCGGGGAGCTGCTTTTT
CASSASGSSTGELLF
>.|TRBV7-2|TRBJ2-1|many
TGTGCCAGCAGCTTAGCGAACGACCTGGGGGATGAGCAGTTCTTC
CASSLANDLGDEQFF
>.|TRBV27|TRBJ2-1|.
TGTGCCAGCAGTTTATCGGACAGCTCCTACAATGAGCAGTTCTTC
CASSLSDSSYNEQFF
>TRBD1|TRBV28|TRBJ1-2|.
TGTGCCAGCAGATTATGGGCAGGGGGCGGAAGCTACACCTTC
CASRLWAGGGSYTF
>.|TRBV6-2/TRBV6-3|TRBJ2-7|few
TGTGCCAGCAGTTACCGCTCCCAGGTAGAGTACTTC
CASSYRSQVEYF
>.|TRBV19|TRBJ2-1|.
TGTGCCAGTAGTACCCCGGTGGAGGGGACGCTCAATGAGCAGTTCTTC
CASSTPVEGTLNEQFF
>.|TRBV20-1|TRBJ1-5|.
TGCAGTGCTTGGGGTAGGAGTAGCAATCAGCCCCAGCATTTT
CSAWGRSSNQPQHF
>.|TRBV20-1|TRBJ1-5|.
TGCAGTGCTAGAGAGGCCTCCCAGCCCCAGCATTTT
CSAREASQPQHF
>.|TRBV27|TRBJ2-7|many
TGTGCCAGCAAAGAATTACCCCTTAGCTCCTACGAGCAGTACTTC
CASKELPLSSYEQYF
>.|TRBV28|TRBJ2-3|many
TGTGCCAGCAGAGTAGCGGAGAAACATACAGATACGCAGTATTTT
CASRVAEKHTDTQYF
>.|TRBV7-2|TRBJ1-5|many
TGTGCCAGCAGCTGGGGGACTTCCTCGGGTCAGCCCCAGCATTTT
CASSWGTSSGQPQHF
>TRBD2|TRBV5-1|TRBJ2-3|many
TGCGCCAGCAGCTTGGACGGGAGGGCCCCAGATACGCAGTATTTT
CASSLDGRAPDTQYF
>.|TRBV5-1|TRBJ1-1|many
TGCGCCGGTCGGTCCGGCATGAACACTGAAGCTTTCTTT
CAGRSGMNTEAFF
>.|TRBV11-2|TRBJ1-1|many
TGTGCCAGCAGCTTATTTGGCCCGAATGAAGCTTTCTTT
CASSLFGPNEAFF
>TRBD1|TRBV24-1|TRBJ2-2|.
TGTGCCACCAGTGATCTCTACAGGGGCAGGCCCGGGGAGCTGTTTTTT
CATSDLYRGRPGELFF
>.|TRBV24-1|TRBJ1-5|many
TGTGCCACCAGTTTGACCCAAGATCAGCCCCAGCATTTT
CATSLTQDQPQHF